This passage covers 4 T cell receptor beta chains from one sample sequenced in a study of shared clonotypes between healthy human individuals. Repertoires were generated with immunoSEQ multiplex PCR, while TCRdb's copy carries only in-frame clones and drops some. Among about 520,000 clones listed, approximately 94% were seen once. The sequencing sample was made of naive CD4+ T cells sorted from blood. The subset: CD45RA+ positively selected. These receptor sequences come from a woman under 40 in good health.

This chain links TRBV11-3 with TRBJ2-7, with 7 bases fitting TRBD1. Germline V CDR1 and CDR2: SGHNT, YENEEA. This CDR3 is built from 13 residues. Germline trimming cut 6 bases from V and 3 bases from J; bases unmatched to any gene: 5. The CDR3 protein is CASSLGQNYEQYF. CDR3 sequence (DNA): TGTGCCAGCAGTTTGGGACAGAACTACGAGCAGTACTTC.

The V and J genes are TRBV28 and TRBJ2-2; D remains unclear. The CDR3 loop spans 12 amino acids. Germline CDR1 MDHEN, CDR2 SYDVKM. V lost 5 bases and J 6 bases, leaving 7 bases between the germline ends. The CDR3 loop is CASSAFPGELFF. CDR3 nucleotide sequence: TGTGCCAGCAGTGCTTTCCCCGGGGAGCTGTTTTTT.

J is TRBJ2-1 and V is TRBV2; 13 nucleotides line up with TRBD2. Trimming removed 5 bases from V and 5 bases from J; junction bases left unmatched: 3. Germline CDR1 and CDR2: SNHLY and FYNNEI. The CDR3 spans 15 residues. CDR3 sequence: CASSPTSGGDNEQFF. The CDR3 bases are TGTGCCAGCAGTCCCACTAGCGGGGGGGACAATGAGCAGTTCTTC.

This chain links TRBV5-1 with TRBJ1-2, with no clear D. CDR1 is SGHRS, CDR2 YFSETQ, per germline. The CDR3 is 14 amino acids. The V gene lost 1 base and the J gene lost 2 bases, with 9 bases spanning the gap. In DNA form, the CDR3 reads TGCGCCAGCAGCTTGTTAGGGCAGAACTATGGCTACACCTTC. This translates into CASSLLGQNYGYTF.